This entry lists 14 T cell receptor beta chains sequenced from one sample in a study of beta chain features in type 1 diabetes. Expressed TCRB transcripts were sequenced, since all the RNA that had been isolated was reverse transcribed. TCRdb's copy holds only in-frame clones and misses some; the assay was immunoSEQ multiplex PCR. The sample contains hundreds of thousands of clones, roughly two thirds of which appear only once. The sequenced sample was naive CD4+ T cells from blood. Every receptor here comes from a man aged 30 to 39 in good health.

This clone has only a few counts. V gene TRBV29-1 combines with J gene TRBJ2-5; D ambiguous. Trimming cost V 4 bases and J 2 bases, with 11 bases left between them. The germline CDR1 and CDR2 sequences are SQVTM and ANQGSEA. The CDR3 covers 13 residues. CDR3 DNA: TGCAGCGTTGGCGCGGTTTTACAAGAGACCCAGTACTTC. This codes for CSVGAVLQETQYF.

This chain joins TRBV12-5 and TRBJ2-1, with D hard to call. V was cut by 4 bases and J by 3 bases, with 7 bases left in between. The CDR3 has 13 residues. Germline-derived CDR1 and CDR2 are LGHNT and FRNRAP. The CDR3 nucleotides are TGTGCTAGTGGTTCTCAACTCTACAATGAGCAGTTCTTC. Translation gives CASGSQLYNEQFF.

This clone was detected only a few times. V is TRBV2 and J is TRBJ2-1; TRBD2 matches 7 bases. The CDR3 covers 14 residues. CDR1 SNHLY and CDR2 FYNNEI come from the germline V gene. Trimming at V came to 6 bases and at J to 7 bases, leaving 9 bases not matched to a gene. The CDR3 loop is CASRSGGGRNEQFF. The DNA of the CDR3 is TGTGCCAGCAGGAGTGGCGGGGGTCGAAATGAGCAGTTCTTC.

The rearrangement links TRBV27 to TRBJ2-7, with no clear D. Deletions cut 3 bases from V and 6 bases from J, with 9 bases between. Germline V gives CDR1 MNHEY, CDR2 SMNVEV (reference sequence). The CDR3 loop spans 12 amino acids. The CDR3: CASSFRSGEQYF. Here the CDR3 DNA reads TGTGCCAGCAGTTTCAGGTCGGGCGAGCAGTACTTC.

As to this clone: Distinct nucleotide sequences in the sample also encode this CDR3. The V and J genes are TRBV7-9 and TRBJ2-5; the D is unclear. The CDR3 covers 11 residues. Germline V gives CDR1 SEHNR, CDR2 FQNEAQ (reference sequence). V was shortened by 5 bases and J by 4 bases, with 5 bases between the two germline ends. CDR3 DNA sequence: TGTGCCAGCAGCCCGGGAGAGACCCAGTACTTC. Its protein product is CASSPGETQYF.

The rearrangement uses TRBV29-1 and TRBJ2-1, with 7 bases lining up with TRBD1. With V trimmed by 5 bases and J by 4 bases, 5 bases remained unmatched. The CDR3 totals 13 residues. The V gene's germline CDR1 is SQVTM and CDR2 ANQGSEA. CDR3 nucleotide sequence: TGCAGCGTTTCCGGGACAGAATACAATGAGCAGTTCTTC. This sequence encodes CSVSGTEYNEQFF.

The chain combines TRBV30 with TRBJ1-3; D gene unclear. V was shortened by 3 bases and J by 4 bases, with 7 bases between the two germline ends. CDR3 length: 12 amino acids. In germline, CDR1 is GTSNPN, CDR2 SVGIG (reference sequence). CDR3 region: CAWRYTGNTIYF. The CDR3 region has the DNA TGTGCCTGGAGGTACACGGGAAACACCATATATTTT.

V and J are TRBV7-2 and TRBJ2-1; weak D call: TRBD2 (5 bases). The germline V gene encodes CDR1 SGHTA and CDR2 FQGNSA. Trimming took off 1 base at V and 5 bases at J, with 6 bases between the two ends. This CDR3 spans 13 amino acids. CDR3 region: CASSLDGNNEQFF. The DNA of the CDR3 is TGTGCCAGCAGCTTAGACGGGAACAATGAGCAGTTCTTC.

A single count supports this clone. This sequence joins TRBV30 and TRBJ1-3; no firm D call. Germline CDR1 and CDR2: GTSNPN and SVGIG (reference sequence). The CDR3 sequence is 14 residues long. V dropped 2 bases and J dropped 1 base, with 9 bases sitting between them. This chain's CDR3 is CAWSPLPSGNTIYF. CDR3 bases: TGTGCCTGGAGTCCCCTGCCTTCTGGAAACACCATATATTTT.

The chain recombines TRBV19 with TRBJ2-1, with a possible D match to TRBD2 (5 bases). Germline values: CDR1 LNHDA, CDR2 SQIVND (reference sequence). The CDR3 loop spans 15 amino acids. Between the trimmed V and J ends, which lost 7 bases and 5 bases, there was a span of 18 bases. CDR3 sequence: CASIGYEGTDNEQFF. DNA of the CDR3: TGTGCCAGTATTGGGTATGAGGGCACCGACAATGAGCAGTTCTTC.

V usage is TRBV28 and J usage is TRBJ2-1; no firm D call. Germline V gene data show CDR1 as MDHEN and CDR2 as SYDVKM. This CDR3 is built from 16 residues. V lost 3 bases to trimming and J lost 2 bases, with 14 bases between them. CDR3 residues: CASSFFNTGPYNEQFF. The CDR3 DNA follows: TGTGCCAGCAGTTTTTTCAACACCGGACCCTACAATGAGCAGTTCTTC.

V gene TRBV5-4 combines with J gene TRBJ2-3, with a weak D call TRBD2 (5 bases). Germline V gives CDR1 SGHNT, CDR2 YYREEE (reference sequence). The CDR3 has 14 amino acids. The ends were cut back, 0 bases at V and 4 bases at J, with 9 bases in the middle. The CDR3 DNA sequence: TGTGCCAGCAGCTTGGTGAGGGATTCAGATACGCAGTATTTT. This gives the protein CASSLVRDSDTQYF.

A few counts support this clone. The rearrangement joins TRBV29-1 to TRBJ1-5; D may be TRBD1 (5 bases). Deletions cut 7 bases from V and 3 bases from J, with 13 bases between. The CDR3 has 13 residues. The germline V gene encodes CDR1 SQVTM and CDR2 ANQGSEA. For the CDR3, the DNA is TGCAGCGGCTCTCCGGGGCCCAATCAGCCCCAGCATTTT. Translation: CSGSPGPNQPQHF.

This clone was detected a few times. The DNA for the CDR3 is TGTGCCTGGAGTGTATCGAGGGGCCGGGGGCCCCAGCATTTT. Protein: CAWSVSRGRGPQHF. The chain links TRBV30 to TRBJ1-5; tentatively, D is TRBD1 (5 bases). The germline V gene encodes CDR1 GTSNPN and CDR2 SVGIG (reference sequence). The CDR3 has 14 residues. Trimming took off 0 bases at V and 9 bases at J, with 15 bases between the two ends.